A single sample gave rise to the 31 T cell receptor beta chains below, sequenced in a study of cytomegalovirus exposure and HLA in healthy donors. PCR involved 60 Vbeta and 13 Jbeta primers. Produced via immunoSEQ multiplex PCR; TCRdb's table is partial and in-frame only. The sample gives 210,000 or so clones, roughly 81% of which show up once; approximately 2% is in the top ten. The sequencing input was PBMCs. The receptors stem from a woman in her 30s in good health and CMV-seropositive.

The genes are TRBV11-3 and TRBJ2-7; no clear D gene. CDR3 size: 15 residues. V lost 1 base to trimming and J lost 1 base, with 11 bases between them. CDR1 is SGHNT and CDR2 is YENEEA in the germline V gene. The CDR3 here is CASSLVGYRSYEQYF. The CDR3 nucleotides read TGTGCCAGCAGCTTAGTAGGCTACAGATCCTACGAGCAGTACTTC.

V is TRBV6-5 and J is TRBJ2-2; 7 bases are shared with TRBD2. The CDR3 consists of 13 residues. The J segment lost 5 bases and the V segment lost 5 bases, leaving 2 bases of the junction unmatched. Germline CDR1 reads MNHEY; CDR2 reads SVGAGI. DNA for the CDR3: TGTGCCAGCAGTATGGGGGGGACCGGGGAGCTGTTTTTT. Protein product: CASSMGGTGELFF.

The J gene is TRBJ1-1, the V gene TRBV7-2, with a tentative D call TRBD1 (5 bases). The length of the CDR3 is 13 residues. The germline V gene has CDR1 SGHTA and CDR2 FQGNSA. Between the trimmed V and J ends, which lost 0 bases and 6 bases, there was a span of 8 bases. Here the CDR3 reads CASSLARGAEAFF. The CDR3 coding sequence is TGTGCCAGCAGCTTAGCGCGGGGCGCTGAAGCTTTCTTT.

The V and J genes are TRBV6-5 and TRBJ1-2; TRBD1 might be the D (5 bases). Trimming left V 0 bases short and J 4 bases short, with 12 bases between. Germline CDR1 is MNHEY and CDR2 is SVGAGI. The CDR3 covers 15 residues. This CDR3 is CASSYSGRESYGYTF. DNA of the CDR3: TGTGCCAGCAGTTACTCCGGCAGGGAATCCTATGGCTACACCTTC.

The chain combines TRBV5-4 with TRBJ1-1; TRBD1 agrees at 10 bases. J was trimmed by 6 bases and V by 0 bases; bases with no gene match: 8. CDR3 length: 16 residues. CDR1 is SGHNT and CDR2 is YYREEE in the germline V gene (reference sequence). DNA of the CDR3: TGTGCCAGCAGCTTGGGTGGGACAGGGGTTAGCTCTGAAGCTTTCTTT. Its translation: CASSLGGTGVSSEAFF.

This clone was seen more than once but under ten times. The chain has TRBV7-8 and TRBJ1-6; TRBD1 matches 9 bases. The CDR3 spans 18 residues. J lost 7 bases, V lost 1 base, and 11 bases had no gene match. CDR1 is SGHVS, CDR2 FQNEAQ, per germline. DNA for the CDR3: TGTGCCAGCAGCTTAGTCTATCCTAGGACAGGGGACAATTCACCCCTCCACTTT. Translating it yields CASSLVYPRTGDNSPLHF.

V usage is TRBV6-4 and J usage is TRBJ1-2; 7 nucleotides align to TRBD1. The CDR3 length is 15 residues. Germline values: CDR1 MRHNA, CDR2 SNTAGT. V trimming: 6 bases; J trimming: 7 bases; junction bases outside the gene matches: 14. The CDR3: CASRDTGVPGGGYTF. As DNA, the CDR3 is TGTGCCAGCAGGGACACAGGGGTCCCTGGTGGTGGCTACACCTTC.

The CDR3 DNA follows: TGTGCCAGCTCACCCTCGACAGGGGGCATCGAAAAACTGTTTTTT. This translates into CASSPSTGGIEKLFF. The chain couples TRBV18 to TRBJ1-4; 10 bases match TRBD1. The CDR3 sequence is 15 residues long. Germline CDR1 is KGHSH and CDR2 is LQKENI. J gave up 8 bases and V 3 bases, and 6 bases lay outside the gene matches.

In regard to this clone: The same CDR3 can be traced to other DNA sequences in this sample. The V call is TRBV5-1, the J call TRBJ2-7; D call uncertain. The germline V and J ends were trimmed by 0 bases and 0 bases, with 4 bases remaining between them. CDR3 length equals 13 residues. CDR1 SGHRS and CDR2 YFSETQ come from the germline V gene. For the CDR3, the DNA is TGCGCCAGCAGCTTGGCAGGCTCCTACGAGCAGTACTTC. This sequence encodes CASSLAGSYEQYF.

The CDR3 loop reads CASSLGSSYEQYF. CDR3 nucleotides: TGTGCCAGCTCACTGGGCAGCTCCTACGAGCAGTACTTC. The rearrangement uses TRBV18 and TRBJ2-7, with D unresolved. Germline V gene data show CDR1 as KGHSH and CDR2 as LQKENI. The germline V and J ends were trimmed by 4 bases and 0 bases, with 7 bases remaining between them. The CDR3 is 13 amino acids. The variable domain in full, with the rest retrieved from reference TRBV18 and TRBJ2-7, is NAGVMQNPRHLVRRRGQEARLRCSPMKGHSHVYWYRQLPEEGLKFMVYLQKENIIDESGMPKERFSAEFPKEGPSILRIQQVVRGDSAAYFCASSLGSSYEQYFGPGTRLTVT.

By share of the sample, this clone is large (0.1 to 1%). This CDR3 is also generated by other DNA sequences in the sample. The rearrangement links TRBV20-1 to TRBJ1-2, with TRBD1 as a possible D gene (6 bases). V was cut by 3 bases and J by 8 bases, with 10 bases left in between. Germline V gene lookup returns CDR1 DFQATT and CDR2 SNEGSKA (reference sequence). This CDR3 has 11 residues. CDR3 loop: CSASPGQGYTF. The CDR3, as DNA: TGCAGTGCTAGCCCCGGACAGGGCTACACCTTC.

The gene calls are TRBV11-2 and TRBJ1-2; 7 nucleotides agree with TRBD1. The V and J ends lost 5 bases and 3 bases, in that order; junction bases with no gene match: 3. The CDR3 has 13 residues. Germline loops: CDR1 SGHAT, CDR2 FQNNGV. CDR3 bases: TGTGCCAGCAGCCCCACAGGGGACTATGGCTACACCTTC. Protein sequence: CASSPTGDYGYTF.

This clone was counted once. CDR3 nucleotides: TGTGCCAGCAGCTTAGCGGGACATTTCTATGGCTACACCTTC. Protein product: CASSLAGHFYGYTF. The V gene is TRBV7-9, the J gene TRBJ1-2; the D gene is possibly TRBD1 (6 bases). CDR1 and CDR2 from the germline V gene are SEHNR and FQNEAQ (reference sequence). This CDR3 comprises 14 residues. The ends were cut back, 0 bases at V and 4 bases at J, with 9 bases in the middle.

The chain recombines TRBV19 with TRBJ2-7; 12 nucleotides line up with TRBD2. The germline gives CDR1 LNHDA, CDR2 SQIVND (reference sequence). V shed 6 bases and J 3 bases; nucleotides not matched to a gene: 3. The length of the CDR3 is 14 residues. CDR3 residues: CASRRLAGDYEQYF. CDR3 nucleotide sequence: TGTGCCAGTAGGAGACTAGCGGGGGACTACGAGCAGTACTTC.

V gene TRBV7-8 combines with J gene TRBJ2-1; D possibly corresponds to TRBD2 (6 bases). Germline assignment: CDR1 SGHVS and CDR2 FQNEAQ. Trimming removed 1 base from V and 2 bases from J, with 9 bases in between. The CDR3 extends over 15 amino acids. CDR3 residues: CASSLVGGPYNEQFF. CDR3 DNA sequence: TGTGCCAGCAGCTTAGTGGGGGGACCCTACAATGAGCAGTTCTTC.

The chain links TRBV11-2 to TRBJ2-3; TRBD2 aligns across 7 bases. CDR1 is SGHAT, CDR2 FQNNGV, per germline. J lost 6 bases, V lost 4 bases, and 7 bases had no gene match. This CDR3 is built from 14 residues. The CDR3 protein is CASSSGGISDTQYF. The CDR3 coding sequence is TGTGCCAGCAGCTCGGGAGGTATCAGCGATACGCAGTATTTT.

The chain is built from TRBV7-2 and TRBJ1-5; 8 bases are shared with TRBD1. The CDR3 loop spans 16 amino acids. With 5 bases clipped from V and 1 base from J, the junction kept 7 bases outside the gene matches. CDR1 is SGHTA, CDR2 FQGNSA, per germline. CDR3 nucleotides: TGTGCCAGCAGCGCCAGGGGGCTGGGAAGCAATCAGCCCCAGCATTTT. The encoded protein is CASSARGLGSNQPQHF.

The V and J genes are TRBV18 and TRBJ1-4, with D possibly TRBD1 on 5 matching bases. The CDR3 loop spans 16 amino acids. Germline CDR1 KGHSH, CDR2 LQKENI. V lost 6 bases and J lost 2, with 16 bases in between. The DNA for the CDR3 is TGTGCCAGCTCCCCTAATGAAGGGGTGACTAATGAAAAACTGTTTTTT. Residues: CASSPNEGVTNEKLFF.

The CDR3 loop is CASSSGGAGETQYF. The CDR3 bases are TGTGCCAGCAGCAGCGGGGGGGCCGGGGAGACCCAGTACTTC. The V and J genes are TRBV7-2 and TRBJ2-5, with 10 bases fitting TRBD2. The CDR3 is 14 amino acids. The trim removed 5 bases at V and 5 bases at J, leaving 5 bases unmatched. Germline CDR1 reads SGHTA; CDR2 reads FQGNSA.

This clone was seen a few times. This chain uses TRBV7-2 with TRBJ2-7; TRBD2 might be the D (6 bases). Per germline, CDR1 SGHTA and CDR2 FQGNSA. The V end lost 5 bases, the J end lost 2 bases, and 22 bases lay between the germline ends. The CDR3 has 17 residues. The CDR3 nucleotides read TGTGCCAGCAGCCTTAGGGGACGGGAGCGGCCCCCCTACGAGCAGTACTTC. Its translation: CASSLRGRERPPYEQYF.

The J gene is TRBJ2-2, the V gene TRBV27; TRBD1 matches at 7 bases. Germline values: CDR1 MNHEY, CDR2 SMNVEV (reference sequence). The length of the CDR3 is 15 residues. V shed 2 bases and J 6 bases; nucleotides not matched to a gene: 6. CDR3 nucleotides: TGTGCCAGCAGTTTACGGGACAGTGGTCCCGGGGAGCTGTTTTTT. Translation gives CASSLRDSGPGELFF.

CDR3: CATSRSRLANEQFF. As DNA, the CDR3 is TGTGCCACCAGCAGATCCCGACTAGCCAATGAGCAGTTCTTC. The chain carries TRBV15 and TRBJ2-1, with TRBD2 matching over 7 bases. The J segment lost 6 bases and the V segment lost 2 bases, leaving 4 bases of the junction unmatched. Germline V gives CDR1 LNHNV, CDR2 YYDKDF (reference sequence). The CDR3 sequence is 14 residues long.

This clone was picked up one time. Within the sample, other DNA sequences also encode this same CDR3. The CDR3 here is CASSLQRGAYEQYF. CDR3 coding DNA: TGTGCCAGCAGCTTACAGCGCGGGGCCTACGAGCAGTACTTC. This sequence joins TRBV7-2 and TRBJ2-7; maybe TRBD2 (6 bases). The CDR3 sequence is 14 residues long. V was cut by 2 bases and J by 2 bases, with 10 bases left in between. CDR1 is SGHTA, CDR2 FQGNSA, per germline.

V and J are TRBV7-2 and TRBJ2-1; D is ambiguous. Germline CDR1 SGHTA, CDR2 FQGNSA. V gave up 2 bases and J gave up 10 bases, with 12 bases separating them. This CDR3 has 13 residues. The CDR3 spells CASSLRGTREQFF. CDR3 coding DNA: TGTGCCAGCAGCTTAAGAGGAACCAGAGAGCAGTTCTTC.

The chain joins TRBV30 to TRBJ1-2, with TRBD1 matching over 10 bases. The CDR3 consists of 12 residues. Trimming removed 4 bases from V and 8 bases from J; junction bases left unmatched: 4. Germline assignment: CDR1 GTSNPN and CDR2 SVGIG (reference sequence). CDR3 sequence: CAWKRTGGGYTF. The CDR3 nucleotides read TGTGCCTGGAAGAGGACAGGGGGGGGCTACACCTTC.

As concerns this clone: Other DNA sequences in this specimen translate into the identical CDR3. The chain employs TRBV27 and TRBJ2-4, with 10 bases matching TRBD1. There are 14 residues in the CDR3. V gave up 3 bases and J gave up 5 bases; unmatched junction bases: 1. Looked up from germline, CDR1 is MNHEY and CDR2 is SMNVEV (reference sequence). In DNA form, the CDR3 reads TGTGCCAGCAGTTTTGGGACAGGGGAAAACATTCAGTACTTC. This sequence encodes CASSFGTGENIQYF.

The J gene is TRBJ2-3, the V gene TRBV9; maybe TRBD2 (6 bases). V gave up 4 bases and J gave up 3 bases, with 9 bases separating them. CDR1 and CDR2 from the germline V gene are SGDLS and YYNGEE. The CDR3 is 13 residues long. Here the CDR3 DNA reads TGTGCCAGCAGCATGGGACTTACAGATACGCAGTATTTT. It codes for CASSMGLTDTQYF.

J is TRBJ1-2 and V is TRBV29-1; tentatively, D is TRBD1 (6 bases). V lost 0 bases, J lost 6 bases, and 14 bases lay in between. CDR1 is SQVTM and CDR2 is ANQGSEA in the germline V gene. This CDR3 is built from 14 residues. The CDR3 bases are TGCAGCGTTGAAGATCGCGGCAGGGGCCATGGCTACACCTTC. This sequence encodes CSVEDRGRGHGYTF.

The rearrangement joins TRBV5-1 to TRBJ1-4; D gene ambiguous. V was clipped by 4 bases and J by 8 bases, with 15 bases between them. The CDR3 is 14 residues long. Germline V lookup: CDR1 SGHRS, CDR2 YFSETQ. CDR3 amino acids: CASSREALTEKLFF. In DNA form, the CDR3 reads TGCGCCAGCAGCCGGGAGGCTCTCACGGAAAAACTGTTTTTT.

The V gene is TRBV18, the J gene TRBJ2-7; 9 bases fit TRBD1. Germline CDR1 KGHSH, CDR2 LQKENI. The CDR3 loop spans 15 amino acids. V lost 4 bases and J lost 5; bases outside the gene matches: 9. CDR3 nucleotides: TGTGCCAGCTCACGATATACAGGGGGCCTCGACGAGCAGTACTTC. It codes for CASSRYTGGLDEQYF.

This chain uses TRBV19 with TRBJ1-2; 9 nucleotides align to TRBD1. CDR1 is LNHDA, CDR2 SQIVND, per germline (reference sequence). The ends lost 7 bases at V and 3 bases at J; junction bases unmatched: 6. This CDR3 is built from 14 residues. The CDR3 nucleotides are TGTGCCAGTAACCAACAGGGGGCTTACTATGGCTACACCTTC. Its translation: CASNQQGAYYGYTF. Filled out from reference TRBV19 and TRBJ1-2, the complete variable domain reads DGGITQSPKYLFRKEGQNVTLSCEQNLNHDAMYWYRQDPGQGLRLIYYSQIVNDFQKGDIAEGYSVSREKKESFPLTVTSAQKNPTAFYLCASNQQGAYYGYTFGSGTRLTVV.